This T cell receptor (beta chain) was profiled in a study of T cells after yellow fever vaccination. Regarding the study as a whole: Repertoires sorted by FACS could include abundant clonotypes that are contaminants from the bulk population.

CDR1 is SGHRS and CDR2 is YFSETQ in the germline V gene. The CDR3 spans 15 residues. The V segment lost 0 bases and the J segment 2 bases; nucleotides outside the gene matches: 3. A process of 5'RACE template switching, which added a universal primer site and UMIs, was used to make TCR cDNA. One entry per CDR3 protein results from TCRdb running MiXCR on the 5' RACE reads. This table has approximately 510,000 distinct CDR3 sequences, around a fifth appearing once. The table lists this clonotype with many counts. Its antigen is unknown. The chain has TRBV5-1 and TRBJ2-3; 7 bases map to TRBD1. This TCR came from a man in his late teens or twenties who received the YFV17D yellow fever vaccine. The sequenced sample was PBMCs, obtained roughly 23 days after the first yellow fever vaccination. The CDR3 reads CASSLEGQYTDTQYF. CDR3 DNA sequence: TGCGCCAGCAGCTTGGAGGGACAGTACACAGATACGCAGTATTTT.